This T cell receptor (beta chain) was sequenced during a study of T cell responses to AZD1222 COVID-19 vaccine. Whole-study results and caveats: AZD1222 recipients seropositive at baseline numbered only six or seven. Repertoire sampling occurred only after the peak T cell response.

Per the germline V gene, CDR1 is SEHNR and CDR2 is FQNEAQ (reference sequence). Trimming left V 4 bases short and J 13 bases short, with 17 bases between. The CDR3 covers 14 residues. Generated by immunoSEQ multiplex PCR, the TCRdb table keeps only in-frame clones and is missing some. Seen here are about 150,000 clones, about 88% observed once, and the top ten hold about 5%. A note on this clone: Antigen specificity is unknown.

Material: peripheral blood, obtained on day 0 of AZD1222 vaccination. The chain uses TRBV7-9 and TRBJ1-6, with D uncertain. The source is an adult in good health. The CDR3 loop is CASSSASLPHPLHF. The CDR3 DNA sequence: TGTGCCAGCAGCTCCGCAAGTCTTCCGCATCCCCTCCACTTT.